This entry concerns a single T cell receptor beta chain. Only in-frame clones appear in the TCRdb table, and some are missing; sequencing was by immunoSEQ multiplex PCR. Here the sample spans 100,000 to 150,000 clones, more than 85% being singletons. This record comes from a study of control samples from healthy donors and cancer patients. After removal of 6 bases from V and 0 bases from J, the junction contained 7 bases not matched to a gene. This CDR3 is built from 17 residues. Germline CDR1 is MDHEN and CDR2 is SYDVKM. This sequence originates from a young woman in good health. Sequenced input: blood. V usage is TRBV28 and J usage is TRBJ2-6, with TRBD1 matching 8 bases. CDR3 coding DNA: TGTGCCAGCAGGTATAGACAGGGGAGCTCTGGGGCCAACGTCCTGACTTTC. Translation gives CASRYRQGSSGANVLTF. Complete variable domain (other parts from reference TRBV28 and TRBJ2-6): DVKVTQSSRYLVKRTGEKVFLECVQDMDHENMFWYRQDPGLGLRLIYFSYDVKMKEKGDIPEGYSVSREKKERFSLILESASTNQTSMYLCASRYRQGSSGANVLTFGAGSRLTVL.